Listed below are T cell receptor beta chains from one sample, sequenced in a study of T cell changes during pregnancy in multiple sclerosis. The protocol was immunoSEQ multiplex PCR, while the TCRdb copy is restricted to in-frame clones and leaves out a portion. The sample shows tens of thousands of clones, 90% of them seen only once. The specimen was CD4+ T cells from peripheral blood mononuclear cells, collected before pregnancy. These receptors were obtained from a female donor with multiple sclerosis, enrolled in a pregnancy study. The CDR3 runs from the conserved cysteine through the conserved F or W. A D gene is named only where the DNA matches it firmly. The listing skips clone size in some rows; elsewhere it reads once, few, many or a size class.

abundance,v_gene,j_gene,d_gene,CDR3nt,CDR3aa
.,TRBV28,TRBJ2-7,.,TGTGCCAGCAGTTTAACAGGTTACTCCTACGAGCAGTACTTC,CASSLTGYSYEQYF
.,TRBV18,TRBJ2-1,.,TGTGCCAGCTCACCCCCCCTCGCGGGGTTAGAAGAGCAGTTCTTC,CASSPPLAGLEEQFF
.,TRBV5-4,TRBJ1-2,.,TGTGCCAGCAGCTTGGCGGGTACTAACTATGGCTACACCTTC,CASSLAGTNYGYTF
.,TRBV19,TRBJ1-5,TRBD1,TGTGCCAGTAGTTCCGGGACAGGGGTGTTGTCAGGGCCCCAGCATTTT,CASSSGTGVLSGPQHF
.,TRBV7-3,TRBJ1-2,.,TGTGCCAGCAGCTCCGAGATACCGCGGACTGGGGGCTACACCTTC,CASSSEIPRTGGYTF
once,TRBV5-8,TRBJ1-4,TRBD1,TGTGCCAGCAGCTACCGACCGGGACAGAGAAATGAAAAACTGTTTTTT,CASSYRPGQRNEKLFF
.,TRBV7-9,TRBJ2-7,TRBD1,TGTGCCAGCAGCTGGGACAGGGGTCGGAACGAGCAGTACTTC,CASSWDRGRNEQYF
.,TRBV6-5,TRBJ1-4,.,TGTGCCAGCAGTTACTCGTGGCAGGATGAAAAACTGTTTTTT,CASSYSWQDEKLFF
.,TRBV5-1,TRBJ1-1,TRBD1,TGCGCCAGCAGTATAAGGACAGGGGGCTACACTGAAGCTTTCTTT,CASSIRTGGYTEAFF
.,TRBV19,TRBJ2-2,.,TGTGCCAGTAAAGTGTTGGCTTACACCGGGGAGCTGTTTTTT,CASKVLAYTGELFF
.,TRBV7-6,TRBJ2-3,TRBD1,TGTGCCAGCAGCCCACGGTTCGGACAGGGGAGAACAGATACGCAGTATTTT,CASSPRFGQGRTDTQYF
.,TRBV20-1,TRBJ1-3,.,TGCAGTGCTACTCCCGGAAACACCATATATTTT,CSATPGNTIYF
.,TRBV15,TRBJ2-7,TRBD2,TGTGCCACCAGCAGAAATTCTGGACTAGCGGGAGGTGAGCAGTACTTC,CATSRNSGLAGGEQYF
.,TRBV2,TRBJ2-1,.,TGTGCCAGCAGTGAAGGAGTGGGAGGCTCCTACAATGAGCAGTTCTTC,CASSEGVGGSYNEQFF
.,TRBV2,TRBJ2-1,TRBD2,TGTGCCAGCAGCGGGACTAGCGGGGCCTATGAGCAGTTCTTC,CASSGTSGAYEQFF
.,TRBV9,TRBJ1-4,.,TGTGCCAGCAGCGTAGGCCAGGGTACTGAAAAACTGTTTTTT,CASSVGQGTEKLFF
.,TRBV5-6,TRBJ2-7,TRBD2,TGTGCCAGCAGCTTGGGGGCCCTCCTAGCGGGGGGGCCAGGCGAGCAGTACTTC,CASSLGALLAGGPGEQYF
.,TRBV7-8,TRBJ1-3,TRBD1,TGTGCCAGCAGCTTCAGCGACAGGGGAGTTGGAAACACCATATATTTT,CASSFSDRGVGNTIYF
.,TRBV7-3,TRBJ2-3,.,TGTGCCAGCAGCTTTGAGGGGGGCACAGATACGCAGTATTTT,CASSFEGGTDTQYF
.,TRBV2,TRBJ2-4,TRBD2,TGTGCCAGCAGTGCCCAAAGGGCGGGGGGGCGGGCCAAAAACATTCAGTACTTC,CASSAQRAGGRAKNIQYF
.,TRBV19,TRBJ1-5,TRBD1,TGTGCCAGTGCGGGGACAGGCAATCAGCCCCAGCATTTT,CASAGTGNQPQHF
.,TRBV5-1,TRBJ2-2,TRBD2,TGCGCCAGCAGCTTGTTGCGGCGCGGGGGGGCAGCCGGGGAGCTGTTTTTT,CASSLLRRGGAAGELFF
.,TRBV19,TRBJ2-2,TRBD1,TGTGCCAGTCAAGTCCGGGACAGAAACACCGGGGAGCTGTTTTTT,CASQVRDRNTGELFF
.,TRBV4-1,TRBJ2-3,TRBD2,TGCGCCAGCAGCCGGACTAGCGGGGGAACGGGGGGGGATACGCAGTATTTT,CASSRTSGGTGGDTQYF
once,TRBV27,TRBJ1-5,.,TGTGCCAGCAGTTTGGGCTTAAGCAATCAGCCCCAGCATTTT,CASSLGLSNQPQHF
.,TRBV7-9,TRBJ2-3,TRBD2,TGTGCCAGCAGCTTCGGGAGGCCCCAACCGGGAGGGCGAACAGATACGCAGTATTTT,CASSFGRPQPGGRTDTQYF
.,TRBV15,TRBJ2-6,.,TGTGCCACCAGCAGAGATAGGGGGTCTGGGGCCAACGTCCTGACTTTC,CATSRDRGSGANVLTF
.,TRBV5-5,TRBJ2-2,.,TGTGCCAGCAGCTTGGTGGGACACCTTATCACCGGGGAGCTGTTTTTT,CASSLVGHLITGELFF
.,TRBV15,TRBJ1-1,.,TGTGCCACCAGCAGAGACAGGGGCAGGACTGAAGCTTTCTTT,CATSRDRGRTEAFF
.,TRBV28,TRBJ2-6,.,TGTGCCAGCCTAAGGCGGGGCTCTGGGGCCAACGTCCTGACTTTC,CASLRRGSGANVLTF